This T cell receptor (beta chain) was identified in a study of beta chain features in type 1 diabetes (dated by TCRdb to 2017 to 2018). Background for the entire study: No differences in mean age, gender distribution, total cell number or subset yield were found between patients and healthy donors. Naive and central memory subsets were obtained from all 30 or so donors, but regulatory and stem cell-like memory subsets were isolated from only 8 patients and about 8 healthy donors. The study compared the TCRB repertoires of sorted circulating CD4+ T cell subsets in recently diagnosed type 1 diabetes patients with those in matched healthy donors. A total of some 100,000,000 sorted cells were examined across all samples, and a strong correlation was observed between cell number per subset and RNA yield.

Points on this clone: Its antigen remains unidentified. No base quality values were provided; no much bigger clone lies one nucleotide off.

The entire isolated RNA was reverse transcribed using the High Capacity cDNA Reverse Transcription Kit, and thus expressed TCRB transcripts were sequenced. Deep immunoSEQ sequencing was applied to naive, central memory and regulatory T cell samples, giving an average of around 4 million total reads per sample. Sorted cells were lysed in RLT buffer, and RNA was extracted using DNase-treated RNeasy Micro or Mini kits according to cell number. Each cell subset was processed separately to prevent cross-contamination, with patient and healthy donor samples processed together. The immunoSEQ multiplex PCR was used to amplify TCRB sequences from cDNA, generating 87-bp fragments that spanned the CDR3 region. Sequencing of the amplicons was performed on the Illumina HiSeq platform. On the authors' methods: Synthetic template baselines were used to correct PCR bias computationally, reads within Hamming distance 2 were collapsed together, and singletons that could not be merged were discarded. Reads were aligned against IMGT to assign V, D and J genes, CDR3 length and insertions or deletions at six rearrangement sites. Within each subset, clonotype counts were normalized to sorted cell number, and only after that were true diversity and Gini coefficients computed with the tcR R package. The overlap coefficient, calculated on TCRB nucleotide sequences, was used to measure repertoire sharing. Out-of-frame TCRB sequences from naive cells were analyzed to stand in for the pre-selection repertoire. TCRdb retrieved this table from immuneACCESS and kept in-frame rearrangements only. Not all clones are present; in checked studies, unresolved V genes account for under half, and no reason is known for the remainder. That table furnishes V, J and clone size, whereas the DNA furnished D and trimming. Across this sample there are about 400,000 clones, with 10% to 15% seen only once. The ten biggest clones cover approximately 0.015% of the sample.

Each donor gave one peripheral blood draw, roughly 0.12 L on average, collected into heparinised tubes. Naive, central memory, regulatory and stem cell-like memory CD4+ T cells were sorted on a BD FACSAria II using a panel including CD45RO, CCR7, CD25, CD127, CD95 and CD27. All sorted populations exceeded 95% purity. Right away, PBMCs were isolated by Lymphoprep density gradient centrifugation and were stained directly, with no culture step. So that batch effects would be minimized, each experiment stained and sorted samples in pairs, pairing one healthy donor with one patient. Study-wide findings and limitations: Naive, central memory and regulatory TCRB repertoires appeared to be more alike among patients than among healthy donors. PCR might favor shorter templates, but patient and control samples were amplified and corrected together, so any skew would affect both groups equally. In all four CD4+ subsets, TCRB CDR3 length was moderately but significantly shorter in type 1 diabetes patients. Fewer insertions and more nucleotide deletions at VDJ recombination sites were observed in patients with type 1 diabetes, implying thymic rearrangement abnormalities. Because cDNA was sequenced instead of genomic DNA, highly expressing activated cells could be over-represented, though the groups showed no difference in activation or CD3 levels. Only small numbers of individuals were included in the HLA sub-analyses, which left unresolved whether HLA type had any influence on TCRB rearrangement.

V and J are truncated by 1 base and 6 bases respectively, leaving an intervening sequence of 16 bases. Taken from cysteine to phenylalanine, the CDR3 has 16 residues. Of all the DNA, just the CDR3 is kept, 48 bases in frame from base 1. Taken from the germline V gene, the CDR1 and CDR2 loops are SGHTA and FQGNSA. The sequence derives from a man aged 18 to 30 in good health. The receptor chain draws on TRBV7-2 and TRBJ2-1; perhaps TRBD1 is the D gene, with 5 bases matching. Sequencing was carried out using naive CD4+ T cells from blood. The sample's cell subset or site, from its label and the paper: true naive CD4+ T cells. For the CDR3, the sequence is CASSLGPDTRFNEQFF. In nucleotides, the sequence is TGTGCCAGCAGCTTAGGCCCGGACACAAGATTCAATGAGCAGTTCTTC. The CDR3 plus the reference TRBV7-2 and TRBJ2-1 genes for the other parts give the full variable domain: GAGVSQSPSNKVTEKGKDVELRCDPISGHTALYWYRQSLGQGLEFLIYFQGNSAPDKSGLPSDRFSAERTGGSVSTLTIQRTQQEDSAVYLCASSLGPDTRFNEQFFGPGTRLTVL.